This TCR beta chain appears in the sequencing data of a study of metastatic and nonmetastatic thyroid tumors. Study information: Samples came from malignant and benign thyroid patients, and repertoires were compared across blood and tumor or nodule tissue.

V dropped 0 bases and J dropped 3 bases, with 15 bases sitting between them. The CDR3 length is 15 residues. The germline V gene has CDR1 DFQATT and CDR2 SNEGSKA (reference sequence). This clone was counted at least ten times. Its antigen is not identified. Study processing details: A papillary thyroid cancer distant-metastasis classifier was built from CDR3 differences across clinicopathological groups. From the PCR reads, TCRdb re-called clones with MiXCR. Here the V and J calls rest on TCRdb's processing, not on the authors' analysis. This sample has 22,000 or so clones, with 9.5% to 13% found just once. The entire patient cohort was treatment-naive prior to thyroid surgery. General observations from the study: Reported TCR beta diversity, measured in blood and tumor, was significantly higher for malignant thyroid tumors than for benign nodules.

V and J are TRBV20-1 and TRBJ2-7, with TRBD1 as a possible D gene (5 bases). Sequenced: blood. This TCR came from a female donor with papillary thyroid cancer or a benign thyroid nodule (not recorded which). Some clones in this sample may be carry-over from other donors' samples. Here the CDR3 DNA reads TGCAGTGCTAGAGATCAGTTAGGGGAATACTACGAGCAGTACTTC. Translated, it gives CSARDQLGEYYEQYF.